This record concerns one T cell receptor (beta chain) sequence. This CDR3 is also generated by other DNA sequences in the sample. Original processing notes: Counts of nucleated cells, estimated from reference gene primer amplification, were obtained. Using immunoSEQ multiplex PCR, the repertoire was profiled, and TCRdb retains in-frame clones only, with some absent. The DNA gave D and trimming, while V, J and clone size come from that table. The sample has about 110,000 clones; less than 85% are singletons. This sample is drawn from a study of blood T cell repertoires in COVID-19. The wider study: There were acute and convalescent COVID-19 samples, and they came from the United States, Italy and Spain. Sources were T cells, B-cell-depleted T cells, or PBMCs; the material itself was cDNA or gDNA.

Sequenced input: peripheral blood. The source is a woman aged 40 to 50 with acute or convalescent COVID-19.

The CDR3: CASSPTGSSYNEQFF. CDR3 bases: TGTGCCAGCAGCCCTACAGGAAGCTCCTACAATGAGCAGTTCTTC. The chain uses TRBV9 and TRBJ2-1, with D possibly being TRBD1 (5 bases). The CDR3 is 15 residues long. Germline-derived CDR1 and CDR2 are SGDLS and YYNGEE. V lost 4 bases and J 0 bases, leaving 11 bases between the germline ends.